Here is one T cell receptor beta chain with its context. A much more abundant neighbour one base away suggests this may be a read error. The TCR beta CDR3 regions underwent amplification using RNA transcripts as the source. The primer set for the first-round RT-PCR of the TCR CDR3 was HTBI. Each CDR3 protein is one row after TCRdb ran MiXCR on the multiplex PCR reads. The sample has about 570,000 distinct CDR3 sequences, around 15% seen once. This sample is drawn from a study of T cells in Graves' hyperthyroidism and ophthalmopathy. The CDR3 is made up of 13 amino acids. The germline V gene has CDR1 LGHDT and CDR2 YNNKEL (reference sequence). The V gene end was trimmed by 4 bases and the J gene end by 6 bases; junction bases not matched to a gene: 5. Diagnosis rested on symptoms, serum thyroxine and TRAb, thyroid ultrasound, and orbital computed tomography.

The clonotype originates from a woman between 35 and 50 years old with Graves' hyperthyroidism. The chain recombines TRBV3-1 with TRBJ1-1; TRBD1 aligns across 7 bases. Sequences were obtained from blood. The DNA of the CDR3 is TGTGCCAGCAGCCGCACAGGGGATGCTGAAGCTTTCTTT. The encoded protein is CASSRTGDAEAFF.